This T cell receptor (beta chain) was documented in a study of T cells in Graves' hyperthyroidism and ophthalmopathy. Orbital computed tomography, thyroid ultrasound, serum thyroxine and TRAb, and clinical symptoms together informed the diagnoses. Fresh peripheral blood, 8 to 10 ml, was the source of the PBMCs. The investigators amplified TCR beta CDR3 regions from RNA transcripts. First-round RT-PCR of the TCR CDR3 relied on the HTBI primer set. One entry per CDR3 protein results from TCRdb running MiXCR on the multiplex PCR reads. The data hold about 420,000 distinct CDR3 sequences, with more than 15% observed a single time. This clonotype was detected many times. Germline values: CDR1 DFQATT, CDR2 SNEGSKA (reference sequence). V lost 5 bases to trimming and J lost 4 bases, with 9 bases between them. The CDR3 extends over 12 amino acids.

Material: blood. The TCR sequence derives from a woman under 30 with Graves' hyperthyroidism. This chain connects TRBV20-1 to TRBJ2-1, with D perhaps matching TRBD2 (6 bases). In DNA, the CDR3 is TGCAGTGCTCGGACTACATACAATGAGCAGTTCTTC. Its translation is CSARTTYNEQFF.